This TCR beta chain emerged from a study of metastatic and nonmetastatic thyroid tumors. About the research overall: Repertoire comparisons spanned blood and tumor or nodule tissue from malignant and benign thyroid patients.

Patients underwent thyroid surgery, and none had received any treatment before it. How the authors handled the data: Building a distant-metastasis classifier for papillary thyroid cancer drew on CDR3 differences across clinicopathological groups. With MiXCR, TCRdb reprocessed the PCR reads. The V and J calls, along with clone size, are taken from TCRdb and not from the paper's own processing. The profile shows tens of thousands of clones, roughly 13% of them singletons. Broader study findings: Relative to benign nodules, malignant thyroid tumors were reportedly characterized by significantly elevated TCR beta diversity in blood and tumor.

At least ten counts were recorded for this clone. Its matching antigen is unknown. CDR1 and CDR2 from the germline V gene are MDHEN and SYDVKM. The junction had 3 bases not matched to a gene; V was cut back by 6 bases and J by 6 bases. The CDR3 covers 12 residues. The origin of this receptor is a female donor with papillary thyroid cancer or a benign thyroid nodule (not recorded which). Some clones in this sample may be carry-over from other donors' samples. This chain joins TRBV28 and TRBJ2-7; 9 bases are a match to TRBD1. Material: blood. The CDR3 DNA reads TGTGCCAGCAGCCTGGACAGGGGCGAGCAGTACTTC. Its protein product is CASSLDRGEQYF.